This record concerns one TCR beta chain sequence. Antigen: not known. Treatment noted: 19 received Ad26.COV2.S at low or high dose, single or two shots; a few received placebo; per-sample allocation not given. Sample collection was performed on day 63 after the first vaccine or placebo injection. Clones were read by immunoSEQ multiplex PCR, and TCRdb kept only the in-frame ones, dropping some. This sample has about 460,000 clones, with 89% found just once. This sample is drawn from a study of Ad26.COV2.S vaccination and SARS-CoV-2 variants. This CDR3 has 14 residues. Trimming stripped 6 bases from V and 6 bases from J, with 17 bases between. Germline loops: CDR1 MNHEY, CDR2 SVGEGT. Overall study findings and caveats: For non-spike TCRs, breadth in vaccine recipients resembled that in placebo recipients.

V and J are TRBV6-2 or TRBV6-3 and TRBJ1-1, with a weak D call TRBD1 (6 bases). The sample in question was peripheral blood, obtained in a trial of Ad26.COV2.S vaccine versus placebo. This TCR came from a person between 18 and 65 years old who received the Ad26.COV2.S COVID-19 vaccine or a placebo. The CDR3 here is CASSHHREKSEAFF. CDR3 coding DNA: TGTGCCAGCAGCCACCACAGGGAGAAGTCTGAAGCTTTCTTT.